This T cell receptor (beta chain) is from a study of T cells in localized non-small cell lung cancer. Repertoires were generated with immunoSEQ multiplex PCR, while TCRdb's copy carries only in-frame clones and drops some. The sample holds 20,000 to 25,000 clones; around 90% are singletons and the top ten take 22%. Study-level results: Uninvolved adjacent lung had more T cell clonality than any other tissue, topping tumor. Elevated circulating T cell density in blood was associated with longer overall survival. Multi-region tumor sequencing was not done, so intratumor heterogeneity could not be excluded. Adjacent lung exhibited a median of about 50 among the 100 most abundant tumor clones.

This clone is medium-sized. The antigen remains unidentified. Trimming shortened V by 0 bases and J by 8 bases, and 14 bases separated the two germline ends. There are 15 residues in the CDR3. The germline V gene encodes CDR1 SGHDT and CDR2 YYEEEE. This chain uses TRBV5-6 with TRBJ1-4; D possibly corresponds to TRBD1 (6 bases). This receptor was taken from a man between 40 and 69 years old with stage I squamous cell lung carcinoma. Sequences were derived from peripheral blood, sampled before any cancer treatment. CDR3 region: CASSLDEGGGEKLFF. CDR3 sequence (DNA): TGTGCCAGCAGCTTGGATGAGGGGGGTGGCGAAAAACTGTTTTTT.